Presented here are 16 T cell receptor beta chains from one specimen sequenced in a study of T cell responses to AZD1222 COVID-19 vaccine. TCRdb keeps only in-frame clones here, not all; method: immunoSEQ multiplex PCR. The table lists approximately 70,000 clones, approximately 85% of them singletons, with 5% to 6% in the top ten. The sample here was peripheral blood, taken on day 0 of AZD1222 vaccination. The receptor set was obtained from an adult in good health.

The V gene is TRBV11-3, the J gene TRBJ2-7, with D unclear. The CDR3 totals 12 residues. CDR1 and CDR2 from the germline V gene are SGHNT and YENEEA. Deletions cut 4 bases from V and 4 bases from J, with 8 bases between. The CDR3 loop is CASSSNTYEQYF. CDR3 nucleotide sequence: TGTGCCAGCAGCTCAAACACGTACGAGCAGTACTTC.

This clone was found once. The rearrangement uses TRBV5-3 and TRBJ1-2; 10 bases line up with TRBD1. TRBV5-3 is given ORF status, its function remaining uncertain. Losses at the gene ends were 2 bases for V and 1 base for J; bases not matched to a gene: 2. This CDR3 has 15 amino acids. The CDR3 sequence is CARSFGQGGNYGYTF. The CDR3 nucleotides read TGTGCCAGAAGCTTCGGACAGGGGGGTAACTATGGCTACACCTTC.

This chain connects TRBV7-8 to TRBJ2-5; D unresolved. The V end was cut by 4 bases, the J end by 0 bases, with 12 bases between. The germline gives CDR1 SGHVS, CDR2 FQNEAQ. The CDR3 covers 15 residues. The DNA of the CDR3 is TGTGCCAGCAGCTCCTTCGGCAGGTACCAAGAGACCCAGTACTTC. Translation gives CASSSFGRYQETQYF.

The chain is built from TRBV27 and TRBJ1-1; 10 bases match TRBD1. The V gene's germline CDR1 is MNHEY and CDR2 SMNVEV (reference sequence). V dropped 3 bases and J dropped 11; count of bases not matched to a gene: 3. The CDR3 length is 12 residues. The CDR3 sequence is CASSFGTGVAFF. DNA of the CDR3: TGTGCCAGCAGTTTCGGGACAGGGGTTGCTTTCTTT.

This sequence joins TRBV19 and TRBJ2-1, with 9 bases aligning to TRBD2. CDR3 length: 20 residues. Looked up from germline, CDR1 is LNHDA and CDR2 is SQIVND (reference sequence). Trimming at V came to 4 bases and at J to 10 bases, leaving 26 bases not matched to a gene. The CDR3 loop is CASSNIGGRTGTSHIKEQFF. The CDR3 nucleotides read TGTGCCAGTAGTAACATAGGGGGGAGGACCGGGACTAGCCACATAAAGGAGCAGTTCTTC.

The J gene is TRBJ1-2, the V gene TRBV5-4; unclear D gene. The V end lost 0 bases, the J end lost 2 bases, and 5 bases lay between the germline ends. Looked up from germline, CDR1 is SGHNT and CDR2 is YYREEE (reference sequence). The CDR3 consists of 13 residues. CDR3 region: CASSLDENYGYTF. The CDR3 coding sequence is TGTGCCAGCAGCTTGGACGAGAACTATGGCTACACCTTC. The full variable domain, its missing parts supplied by reference TRBV5-4 and TRBJ1-2, is ETGVTQSPTHLIKTRGQQVTLRCSSQSGHNTVSWYQQALGQGPQFIFQYYREEENGRGNFPPRFSGLQFPNYSSELNVNALELDDSALYLCASSLDENYGYTFGSGTRLTVV.

The chain couples TRBV7-9 to TRBJ2-7; TRBD1 matches at 7 bases. The germline V gene has CDR1 SEHNR and CDR2 FQNEAQ (reference sequence). V dropped 10 bases and J dropped 5; count of bases not matched to a gene: 11. This CDR3 is built from 13 residues. The CDR3 protein is CATRGTGLDEQYF. Here the CDR3 DNA reads TGTGCCACCAGGGGGACGGGGTTGGACGAGCAGTACTTC.

The V and J genes are TRBV27 and TRBJ2-7; D is unresolved. Germline CDR1 is MNHEY and CDR2 is SMNVEV (reference sequence). The CDR3 is 13 residues long. V gave up 6 bases and J gave up 2 bases, with 11 bases separating them. DNA of the CDR3: TGTGCCAGCAGACCCCCTGGCACCTACGAGCAGTACTTC. Its translation: CASRPPGTYEQYF.

The chain couples TRBV5-1 to TRBJ2-1; 9 positions match TRBD1. CDR3 length: 16 residues. The ends lost 2 bases at V and 1 base at J; junction bases unmatched: 4. Germline V gene lookup returns CDR1 SGHRS and CDR2 YFSETQ. CDR3 coding DNA: TGCGCCAGCAGCTTTGGCGACAGGGGGTCCTACAATGAGCAGTTCTTC. It encodes CASSFGDRGSYNEQFF.

V and J are TRBV10-2 and TRBJ2-7; D may correspond to TRBD1 or TRBD2 (5 bases each). The CDR3 is 14 residues long. Trimming left V 6 bases short and J 3 bases short, with 15 bases between. Per the germline V gene, CDR1 is WSHSY and CDR2 is SAAADI. CDR3 DNA: TGCGCCAGCAGCCTTGGGGGAAATCACTACGAGCAGTACTTC. The encoded protein is CASSLGGNHYEQYF.

The gene calls are TRBV4-3 and TRBJ2-3; the match to TRBD1 covers 9 bases. The germline gives CDR1 LGHNA, CDR2 YSLEER. CDR3 length equals 15 residues. J gave up 1 base and V 4 bases, and 3 bases lay outside the gene matches. CDR3 residues: CASSLRTGGTDTQYF. Here the CDR3 DNA reads TGCGCCAGCAGCCTCCGGACAGGGGGCACAGATACGCAGTATTTT.

The chain has TRBV5-4 and TRBJ2-3; 10 bases line up with TRBD2. V lost 4 bases to trimming and J lost 2 bases; unmatched junction nucleotides: 4. Germline loops: CDR1 SGHNT, CDR2 YYREEE (reference sequence). CDR3 size: 15 residues. This CDR3 reads CASSETSGYTDTQYF. DNA for the CDR3: TGTGCCAGCAGCGAGACTAGCGGGTACACAGATACGCAGTATTTT.

The CDR3 coding sequence is TGTGCCAGCAGTTTATCGGGGCTACAGTACTTC. Amino acid sequence: CASSLSGLQYF. This chain uses TRBV12-3 or TRBV12-4 with TRBJ2-7; D is possibly TRBD1 or TRBD2 (5 bases each). This CDR3 spans 11 amino acids. V lost 2 bases, J lost 10 bases, and 9 bases lay in between.

The gene calls are TRBV24-1 and TRBJ2-7; a weak D match, TRBD1 (6 bases). The CDR3 has 15 residues. The germline V gene encodes CDR1 KGHDR and CDR2 SFDVKD. Deletions cut 2 bases from V and 1 base from J, with 11 bases between. The CDR3 is CATSDSQGSSYEQYF. Here the CDR3 DNA reads TGTGCCACCAGTGATTCCCAGGGGTCTTCCTACGAGCAGTACTTC.

The J gene is TRBJ2-7, the V gene TRBV5-6; D not certain. Germline V gene sequence: CDR1 SGHDT, CDR2 YYEEEE. CDR3 length: 14 residues. Trimming removed 0 bases at V and 6 bases at J, with 13 bases between. The CDR3 sequence: CASSLGQRNGEQYF. The CDR3 region has the DNA TGTGCCAGCAGCTTGGGCCAGCGAAACGGCGAGCAGTACTTC.

The chain uses TRBV11-2 and TRBJ2-1; D uncertain. V shed 2 bases and J shed 11 bases, with 13 bases lying between them. The CDR3 runs 13 residues. CDR1 is SGHAT and CDR2 is FQNNGV in the germline V gene. CDR3 nucleotides: TGTGCCAGCAGCTTAAATTCCGAAGGGAAGCAGTTCTTC. Translation gives CASSLNSEGKQFF.